This T cell receptor beta chain was captured in a study of shared clonotypes between healthy human individuals. Study in general: Samples came from a couple of female and a few male donors aged 18 to 49. Study-level points and caveats: All-four-donor shared clonotypes had higher generation probabilities than non-shared clonotypes did. The sampled material consisted only of blood, and tissue repertoires are likely to differ.

CD45RO-negative CD8 cells positively selected for CCR7 made up the naive population, which excluded terminally differentiated effector memory CD45RA+ cells. In the case of this clone: Its specificity is unknown.

An assay was performed, and its level was deep. Method: immunoSEQ multiplex PCR; TCRdb's copy keeps in-frame clones and lacks some. The sample shows a few million clones, about 93% of them seen only once. The V and J ends lost 2 bases and 6 bases, in that order; junction bases with no gene match: 7. The length of the CDR3 is 15 residues. From germline, CDR1 is MNHEY and CDR2 SMNVEV (reference sequence). Sequenced: naive CD8+ T cells from PBMCs. The sequence derives from a man aged 18 to 35 in good health. Some clones in this sample may be carry-over from other donors' samples. The chain combines TRBV27 with TRBJ2-7; TRBD1 matches at 10 bases. The CDR3, as DNA: TGTGCCAGCAGTTTAGGGACAGGGGTGGGGTTCGAGCAGTACTTC. Translating it yields CASSLGTGVGFEQYF.